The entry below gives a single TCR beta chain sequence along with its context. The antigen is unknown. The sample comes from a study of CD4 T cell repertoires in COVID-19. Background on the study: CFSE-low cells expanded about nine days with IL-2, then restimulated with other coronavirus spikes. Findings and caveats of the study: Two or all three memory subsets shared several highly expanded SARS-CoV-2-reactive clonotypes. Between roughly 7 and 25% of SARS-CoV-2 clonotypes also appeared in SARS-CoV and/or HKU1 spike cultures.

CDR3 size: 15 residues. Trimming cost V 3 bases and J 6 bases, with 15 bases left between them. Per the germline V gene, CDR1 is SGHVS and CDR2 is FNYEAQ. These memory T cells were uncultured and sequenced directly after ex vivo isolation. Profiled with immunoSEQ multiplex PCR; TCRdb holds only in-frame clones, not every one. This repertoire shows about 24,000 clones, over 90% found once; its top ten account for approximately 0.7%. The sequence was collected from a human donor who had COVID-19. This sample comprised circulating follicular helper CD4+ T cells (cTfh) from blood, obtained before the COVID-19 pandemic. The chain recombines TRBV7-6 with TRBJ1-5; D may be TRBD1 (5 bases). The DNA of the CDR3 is TGTGCCAGCAGCTTGGCCGACGGGGGGAGTCAGCCCCAGCATTTT. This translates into CASSLADGGSQPQHF.